This passage covers 23 T cell receptor beta chains from one sample sequenced in a study of cytomegalovirus exposure and HLA in healthy donors. In the PCR, 60 Vbeta and 13 Jbeta primers were used. Sequencing used immunoSEQ multiplex PCR; TCRdb keeps in-frame clones, though not all of them. The sample includes about 140,000 clones. The sample taken for sequencing was PBMCs. These receptors were collected from a woman aged 18-30 years in good health and CMV-seronegative.

The CDR3 protein is CASREGLAGNPSLITDTQYF. In nucleotides, the CDR3 is TGTGCCAGTAGGGAAGGACTAGCGGGAAATCCGAGTCTGATCACAGATACGCAGTATTTT. The V and J genes are TRBV19 and TRBJ2-3; 12 nucleotides match TRBD2. With 6 bases clipped from V and 2 bases from J, the junction kept 18 bases outside the gene matches. The CDR3 runs 20 residues. Germline CDR1 and CDR2: LNHDA and SQIVND (reference sequence).

This chain connects TRBV5-6 to TRBJ2-5; D remains ambiguous. The tail of the sequence fits TRBJ2-7 better, so the J call may be wrong. CDR3 size: 11 residues. Germline V gene lookup returns CDR1 SGHDT and CDR2 YYEEEE. CDR3 region: CASSLGYEQYF. CDR3 bases: TGTGCCAGCAGCTTGGGATACGAGCAGTACTTC.

J is TRBJ2-1 and V is TRBV18; TRBD1 matches 9 bases. The CDR3 consists of 16 residues. Germline values: CDR1 KGHSH, CDR2 LQKENI. With 2 bases clipped from V and 5 bases from J, the junction kept 7 bases outside the gene matches. The CDR3: CASSPSGTGLHNEQFF. CDR3 coding DNA: TGTGCCAGCTCACCATCGGGGACAGGGTTGCACAATGAGCAGTTCTTC.

DNA for the CDR3: TGTGCCAGCAGTTTCCTAACTAGCGGGAGCGTGAATGAGCAGTTCTTC. It codes for CASSFLTSGSVNEQFF. The V and J genes are TRBV27 and TRBJ2-1; 11 nucleotides match TRBD2. Trimming cost V 3 bases and J 7 bases; bases outside gene matches: 8. The CDR3 is 16 amino acids. Germline V gene sequence: CDR1 MNHEY, CDR2 SMNVEV (reference sequence).

The V gene is TRBV7-2, the J gene TRBJ2-1; 10 nucleotides line up with TRBD1. This CDR3 is 18 amino acids long. The germline CDR1 and CDR2 sequences are SGHTA and FQGNSA. V was clipped by 7 bases and J by 2 bases; unmatched bases: 14. CDR3 DNA sequence: TGTGCCAGCAAGGGGGACAGGGGAACCGGTTACACCTACAATGAGCAGTTCTTC. This encodes CASKGDRGTGYTYNEQFF.

The chain is built from TRBV9 and TRBJ2-3; a possible D gene is TRBD1 (5 bases). Germline CDR1 is SGDLS and CDR2 is YYNGEE. This CDR3 spans 14 amino acids. V lost 4 bases to trimming and J lost 2 bases, with 11 bases between them. The CDR3 sequence: CASSIRQLTDTQYF. Here the CDR3 DNA reads TGTGCCAGCAGCATTAGACAGCTCACAGATACGCAGTATTTT.

The chain carries TRBV11-3 and TRBJ2-2; the D gene is possibly TRBD1 (5 bases). The CDR3 has 12 residues. V gave up 2 bases and J gave up 8 bases, with 6 bases separating them. In germline, CDR1 is SGHNT, CDR2 YENEEA. CDR3 DNA sequence: TGTGCCAGCAGCTTAAAGGGGGGGGAGCTGTTTTTT. Amino acid sequence: CASSLKGGELFF.

J is TRBJ1-4 and V is TRBV7-6; TRBD1 agrees at 9 bases. Germline V gene sequence: CDR1 SGHVS, CDR2 FNYEAQ. This CDR3 contains 14 residues. The V gene end was trimmed by 5 bases and the J gene end by 8 bases; junction bases not matched to a gene: 6. CDR3 residues: CASSEGTGNEKLFF. The CDR3 DNA reads TGTGCCAGCAGCGAAGGGACAGGGAACGAAAAACTGTTTTTT. The full variable domain, in which reference TRBV7-6 and TRBJ1-4 provide the parts outside the CDR3, is GAGVSQSPRYKVTKRGQDVALRCDPISGHVSLYWYRQALGQGPEFLTYFNYEAQQDKSGLPNDRFSAERPEGSISTLTIQRTEQRDSAMYRCASSEGTGNEKLFFGSGTQLSVL.

This chain connects TRBV27 to TRBJ1-5; 8 nucleotides align to TRBD1. Unmatched junction bases numbered 1, after V lost 6 bases and J lost 0 bases. The CDR3 loop spans 14 amino acids. Looked up from germline, CDR1 is MNHEY and CDR2 is SMNVEV (reference sequence). In DNA form, the CDR3 reads TGTGCCAGCAGGACAGGGGTTAGCAATCAGCCCCAGCATTTT. Translation: CASRTGVSNQPQHF.

The chain combines TRBV7-3 with TRBJ2-7, with a weak D call TRBD2 (5 bases). Germline V CDR1 and CDR2: SGHTA, FQGTGA. The V and J ends lost 4 bases and 0 bases respectively, with 22 bases between them. The CDR3 extends over 18 amino acids. CDR3 sequence reads: CASSSYSENERSSYEQYF. The CDR3 coding sequence is TGTGCCAGCAGCTCCTATTCAGAGAACGAGCGGAGCTCCTACGAGCAGTACTTC.

The V and J genes are TRBV4-3 and TRBJ1-2; 8 positions match TRBD1. CDR3 length: 15 residues. Germline V gene sequence: CDR1 LGHNA, CDR2 YSLEER. V shed 4 bases and J 7 bases; nucleotides not matched to a gene: 11. CDR3 nucleotides: TGCGCCAGCAGCCCCCCTGACAGGGGCCTCAGTGGCTACACCTTC. It codes for CASSPPDRGLSGYTF.

The genes are TRBV7-2 and TRBJ2-7, with 12 bases matching TRBD2. V lost 5 bases and J lost 8; bases outside the gene matches: 10. The CDR3 has 15 amino acids. Germline V gene lookup returns CDR1 SGHTA and CDR2 FQGNSA. The CDR3 DNA follows: TGTGCCAGCAGCCCGAACGGACTAGCGGGGACCAAGCAGTACTTC. It yields the protein CASSPNGLAGTKQYF.

The chain joins TRBV7-3 to TRBJ2-3, with 13 bases matching TRBD2. CDR1 is SGHTA and CDR2 is FQGTGA in the germline V gene. The V gene end was trimmed by 3 bases and the J gene end by 6 bases; junction bases not matched to a gene: 9. The CDR3 is made up of 17 amino acids. CDR3 nucleotides: TGTGCCAGCAGCTTTTCTAGGACTAGCGGGAGAGAGGATACGCAGTATTTT. Translated: CASSFSRTSGREDTQYF.

The chain joins TRBV7-2 to TRBJ2-3, with 11 bases aligning to TRBD2. After removal of 4 bases from V and 1 base from J, the junction contained 4 bases not matched to a gene. The CDR3 runs to 16 residues. Germline assignment: CDR1 SGHTA and CDR2 FQGNSA. This CDR3 is CASSSYSGRGTDTQYF. CDR3 nucleotide sequence: TGTGCCAGCAGCTCCTATAGCGGGAGGGGCACAGATACGCAGTATTTT.

This rearrangement joins TRBV27 to TRBJ2-5, with D tentatively TRBD2 (6 bases). Matching the DNA end better, TRBJ2-7 makes the J call doubtful. This CDR3 is built from 17 residues. Germline V gives CDR1 MNHEY, CDR2 SMNVEV (reference sequence). CDR3 nucleotides: TGTGCCAGCAGTTCCCGACTAGTGGAGCCGATGACCTACGAGCAGTACTTC. Translated: CASSSRLVEPMTYEQYF.

V usage is TRBV29-1 and J usage is TRBJ2-5, with D possibly being TRBD2 (5 bases). The length of the CDR3 is 14 residues. Trimming cost V 6 bases and J 2 bases, with 16 bases left between them. CDR1 and CDR2 from the germline V gene are SQVTM and ANQGSEA. In DNA form, the CDR3 reads TGCAGCGTAGCCTCGGGGTTTCAACAAGAGACCCAGTACTTC. Amino acid sequence: CSVASGFQQETQYF. The variable domain in full, completed from reference TRBV29-1 and TRBJ2-5, reads SAVISQKPSRDICQRGTSLTIQCQVDSQVTMMFWYRQQPGQSLTLIATANQGSEATYESGFVIDKFPISRPNLTFSTLTVSNMSPEDSSIYLCSVASGFQQETQYFGPGTRLLVL.

The chain carries TRBV6-6 and TRBJ2-7, with 9 bases lining up with TRBD1. Germline V gives CDR1 MNHNY, CDR2 SVGAGI (reference sequence). The CDR3 sequence is 16 residues long. With 2 bases clipped from V and 2 bases from J, the junction kept 7 bases outside the gene matches. CDR3 sequence reads: CASSYRGTGLPYEQYF. The CDR3 DNA follows: TGTGCCAGCAGTTACCGTGGGACAGGGTTGCCCTACGAGCAGTACTTC.

This chain joins TRBV5-1 and TRBJ2-1, with 12 nucleotides matching TRBD1. CDR1 and CDR2 from the germline V gene are SGHRS and YFSETQ. The CDR3 loop spans 17 amino acids. V was pared by 3 bases and J by 8 bases, with 12 bases of the junction left unmatched. CDR3 nucleotides: TGCGCCAGCAGCTGGGGTATCGGGACAGGGGGCGGGGATGAGCAGTTCTTC. Protein product: CASSWGIGTGGGDEQFF.

The chain employs TRBV5-5 and TRBJ1-1; D uncertain. The V gene lost 3 bases and the J gene lost 3 bases, with 9 bases spanning the gap. Germline CDR1 SGHKS, CDR2 YYEKEE (reference sequence). This CDR3 contains 13 residues. The chain's CDR3 is CASSSPGDTEAFF. The CDR3 region has the DNA TGTGCCAGCAGCTCCCCCGGGGACACTGAAGCTTTCTTT.

The chain is built from TRBV7-6 and TRBJ1-1; 9 positions match TRBD1. The length of the CDR3 is 15 residues. Germline V lookup: CDR1 SGHVS, CDR2 FNYEAQ. J gave up 3 bases and V 5 bases, and 7 bases lay outside the gene matches. The CDR3, as DNA: TGTGCCAGCAGCGAGATCCGACAGGGGGACACTGAAGCTTTCTTT. Residues: CASSEIRQGDTEAFF. The complete variable domain, with remaining parts taken from reference TRBV7-6 and TRBJ1-1, reads GAGVSQSPRYKVTKRGQDVALRCDPISGHVSLYWYRQALGQGPEFLTYFNYEAQQDKSGLPNDRFSAERPEGSISTLTIQRTEQRDSAMYRCASSEIRQGDTEAFFGQGTRLTVV.

The chain employs TRBV4-1 and TRBJ2-5; D may be TRBD2 (6 bases). The CDR3 loop spans 13 amino acids. The V end was cut by 4 bases, the J end by 4 bases, with 10 bases between. Per germline, CDR1 MGHRA and CDR2 YSYEKL. The CDR3, as DNA: TGCGCCAGCAGCCTCGGGGGAGCAGAGACCCAGTACTTC. Amino acid sequence: CASSLGGAETQYF.

The chain is built from TRBV9 and TRBJ1-2; D is unresolved. Germline assignment: CDR1 SGDLS and CDR2 YYNGEE. V lost 0 bases and J lost 4, with 10 bases in between. CDR3 length: 14 residues. The CDR3 nucleotides read TGTGCCAGCAGCGTAGAACCTCCACTCTATGGCTACACCTTC. Translated: CASSVEPPLYGYTF.

In DNA form, the CDR3 reads TGTGCCAGCAGCGCAACAGGGGGTAATATGGACGAGCAGTACGTC. Protein sequence: CASSATGGNMDEQYV. The V gene is TRBV9, the J gene TRBJ2-7; 8 nucleotides match TRBD1. CDR1 is SGDLS and CDR2 is YYNGEE in the germline V gene. Trimming cost V 3 bases and J 5 bases; bases outside gene matches: 10. The length of the CDR3 is 15 residues.